These T cell receptor beta chains were read from a single sample in a study of human T cells and chemical hapten exposure. MiXCR, run by TCRdb on the RACE reads, gives a single entry per CDR3 protein. This repertoire shows just over 350,000 distinct CDR3 sequences, about 6% found once; its top ten account for about 5%. Sample: whole blood, taken in connection with sensitization to the hapten diphenylcyclopropenone (DPC). The receptors here all came from a woman aged 18-35 years with alopecia areata. Some clones in this sample may be carry-over from other donors' samples. The CDR3 runs from the conserved cysteine through the conserved F or W. A D gene is named only where the DNA matches it firmly. Rows may omit the clone size; those that give it use once, few, many or a size class.

clone size	D gene	V gene	J gene	CDR3 protein	CDR3 DNA
.	.	TRBV20-1	TRBJ2-1	CSAGYYNEQFF	TGCAGTGCTGGATACTACAATGAGCAGTTCTTC
.	.	TRBV18	TRBJ1-2	CASSPPGTGYTF	TGTGCCAGCTCACCACCGGGGACTGGCTACACCTTC
few	TRBD1	TRBV25-1	TRBJ2-3	CASTTHRQGTGDTQYF	TGTGCCAGCACCACCCACAGACAGGGGACGGGAGATACGCAGTATTTT
many	.	TRBV20-1	TRBJ2-4	CSASAPSWFDRIQYF	TGCAGTGCTAGCGCTCCTTCCTGGTTCGATCGCATTCAGTACTTC
many	.	TRBV5-1	TRBJ1-5	CASSLGSSIEPQHF	TGCGCCAGCAGCTTGGGTAGTAGCATCGAGCCCCAGCATTTT
many	.	TRBV7-3	TRBJ1-6	CASRGRAGSPLHF	TGTGCCAGCAGAGGCAGGGCGGGATCACCCCTCCACTTT
few	.	TRBV5-1	TRBJ1-4	CASSLYRDSTNEKLFF	TGCGCCAGCAGCTTGTATCGGGATTCAACTAATGAAAAACTGTTTTTT
many	.	TRBV6-2/TRBV6-3	TRBJ2-5	CASSPGYQETQYF	TGTGCCAGCAGTCCGGGATACCAGGAGACCCAGTACTTC
.	TRBD1	TRBV24-1	TRBJ2-1	CATSDSGQAAYNEQFF	TGTGCCACCAGTGATTCCGGACAGGCCGCTTACAATGAGCAGTTCTTC
few	.	TRBV28	TRBJ2-7	CASSSAEVFYEQYF	TGTGCCAGCAGCTCTGCCGAGGTCTTCTACGAGCAGTACTTC
few	TRBD1	TRBV7-2	TRBJ1-2	CASSWDRRNYGYTF	TGTGCCAGCAGTTGGGACAGGCGGAACTATGGCTACACCTTC
few	.	TRBV27	TRBJ2-6	CASSPPWRGRDSGANVLTF	TGTGCCAGCAGTCCCCCCTGGCGGGGCCGCGACTCTGGGGCCAACGTCCTGACTTTC
.	.	TRBV11-2	TRBJ2-3	CASSLGSATSTDTQYF	TGTGCCAGCAGCTTAGGGAGTGCGACTAGCACAGATACGCAGTATTTT